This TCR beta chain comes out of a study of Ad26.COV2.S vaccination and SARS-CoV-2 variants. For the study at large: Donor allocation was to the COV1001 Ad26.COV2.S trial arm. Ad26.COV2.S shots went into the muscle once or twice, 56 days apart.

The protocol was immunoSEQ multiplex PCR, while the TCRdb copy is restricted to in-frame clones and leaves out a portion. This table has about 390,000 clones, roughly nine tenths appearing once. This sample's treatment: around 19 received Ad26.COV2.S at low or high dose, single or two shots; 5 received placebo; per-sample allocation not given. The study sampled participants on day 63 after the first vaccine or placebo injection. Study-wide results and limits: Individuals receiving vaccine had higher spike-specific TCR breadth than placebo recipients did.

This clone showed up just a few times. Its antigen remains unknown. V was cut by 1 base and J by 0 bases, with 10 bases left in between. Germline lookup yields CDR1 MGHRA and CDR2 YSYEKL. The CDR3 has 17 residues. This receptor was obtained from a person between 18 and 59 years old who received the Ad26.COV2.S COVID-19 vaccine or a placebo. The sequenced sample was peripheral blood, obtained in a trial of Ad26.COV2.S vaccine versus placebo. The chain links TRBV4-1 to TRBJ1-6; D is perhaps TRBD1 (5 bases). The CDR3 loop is CASSQVSGFSYNSPLHF. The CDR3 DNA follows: TGCGCCAGCAGCCAAGTGTCAGGGTTCTCCTATAATTCACCCCTCCACTTT.